The 3 T cell receptor beta chains in this list originate from one sample, sequenced in a study of shared clonotypes between healthy human individuals. The table came from immunoSEQ multiplex PCR; TCRdb's copy has only in-frame clones and leaves some out. This repertoire shows approximately 180,000 clones, approximately 95% found once; its top ten account for 0.065% to 0.07%. The sequencing input was naive CD4+ T cells sorted from blood. The subset was: CD45RA+ positively selected. The receptors come from a woman in her 30s in good health.

The chain is built from TRBV11-2 and TRBJ2-5, with 8 bases that match TRBD2. The last part of the DNA fits TRBJ2-7 better; the J call may be wrong. The CDR3 covers 15 residues. Germline loops: CDR1 SGHAT, CDR2 FQNNGV. CDR3 protein: CASSLGLATNYEQYF. The CDR3 DNA reads TGTGCCAGCAGCTTAGGACTAGCGACCAACTACGAGCAGTACTTC.

This sequence joins TRBV4-2 and TRBJ2-7, with D maybe TRBD2 (6 bases). This CDR3 comprises 15 residues. Germline-derived CDR1 and CDR2 are LGHNA and YNFKEQ. V lost 1 base and J 0 bases, leaving 10 bases between the germline ends. The CDR3 region is CASSQVDGSSYEQYF. DNA for the CDR3: TGTGCCAGCAGCCAAGTAGACGGGAGCTCCTACGAGCAGTACTTC.

The V gene is TRBV15, the J gene TRBJ2-3; 7 nucleotides line up with TRBD1. Trimming removed 2 bases from V and 4 bases from J; junction bases left unmatched: 6. This CDR3 has 15 amino acids. Germline assignment: CDR1 LNHNV and CDR2 YYDKDF (reference sequence). The CDR3 nucleotides are TGTGCCACCAGCAGACAACAGGGGTTCGCAGATACGCAGTATTTT. This encodes CATSRQQGFADTQYF.